Reported below is one TCR beta chain. Its antigen remains unknown. This sample was included in a study of OX40 agonist ivuxolimab in advanced cancers. From germline, CDR1 is SGHRS and CDR2 YFSETQ. V dropped 5 bases and J dropped 3; count of bases not matched to a gene: 4. There are 14 residues in the CDR3. Regarding the study as a whole: By week 6 at 0.1 to 3.0 mg/kg, blood CD4+ and CD8+ T cells had expanded clonally.

Assay used: immunoSEQ multiplex PCR; TCRdb lists only in-frame clones, some missing. The sample holds about 38,000 clones, 70% to 80% seen once. The chain combines TRBV5-1 with TRBJ2-2; 7 bases are shared with TRBD1. The source is an adult with an advanced solid tumor such as melanoma, head and neck, liver or kidney cancer. The material was CD4+ or CD8+ T cells sorted from blood, obtained in a trial of the OX40 agonist ivuxolimab. CDR3 region: CASRGGADTGELFF. CDR3 nucleotides: TGCGCCAGCAGAGGGGGCGCAGACACCGGGGAGCTGTTTTTT.